The sequence of this T cell receptor beta chain was determined in a study of response to subunit inactivated influenza vaccine. The V and J ends lost 1 base and 4 bases respectively, with 10 bases between them. The CDR3 totals 15 residues. Whole-study results and caveats: Seasonal influenza vaccination, on each occasion, was suggested by the authors to recruit few new T cells.

Points on this clonotype: The antigen is not known.

TCRdb reprocessed the RT-PCR reads with MiXCR, giving one entry per CDR3 protein. The sample contains a few hundred thousand distinct CDR3 sequences, 20% to 25% of which appear only once. The TCR originated in a man aged 50-75 years who received an inactivated influenza vaccine. J is TRBJ2-2 and V is TRBV12-3 or TRBV12-4; weak D call: TRBD1 (5 bases). Sequenced material: PBMCs from blood, taken less than 22 months after vaccination. The CDR3 loop is CASSLGGSSTGELFF. The CDR3 DNA reads TGTGCCAGCAGTTTAGGGGGCAGCTCCACCGGGGAGCTGTTTTTT.